This T cell receptor beta chain derives from a study of Graves' ophthalmopathy and Graves' hyperthyroidism. A duration under 3 months, NOSPECS ≥4, CAS ≥3 and moderate-to-severe activity characterized the donors with ophthalmopathy. RNA transcripts served as template for amplifying TCR beta CDR3 sequences. Amplification began with first-round RT-PCR using HTBI primers, then second-round multiplex PCR was performed. Via MiXCR, TCRdb re-called the multiplex PCR reads, giving one row per CDR3 protein. This table has hundreds of thousands of distinct CDR3 sequences, 45% appearing once. This clonotype was counted between two and nine times. The CDR3 runs to 14 residues. From germline, CDR1 is SGHTA and CDR2 FQGNSA. Trimming pared 7 bases from V and 2 bases from J, leaving 12 bases between.

This chain links TRBV7-2 with TRBJ1-5, with D possibly matching TRBD1 (5 bases). Sequenced: peripheral blood. The source is an adult man with Graves' ophthalmopathy. CDR3 region: CASTQDTRNQPQHF. CDR3 nucleotide sequence: TGTGCCAGCACCCAGGACACCCGCAATCAGCCCCAGCATTTT.